The T cell receptor beta chain under discussion was sequenced for a study of blood T cell repertoires in COVID-19 (TCRdb year 2020). About the full investigation: Samples covering the acute and convalescent phases of COVID-19 were provided by collaborators in the United States, Italy and Spain. The prospective study material was composed of cDNA or gDNA derived from T cells, B-cell-depleted T cells, or PBMCs. Samples were obtained from the ongoing ImmuneRACE study (first 160 participants) and from some 1,300 subjects provided by 6 global collaborators. The dataset comprised deeply sampled blood TCRbeta repertoires from subjects exposed to, actively infected with, or recovered from COVID-19. The repertoires were made available in a free public database intended to serve as a resource for research on the immune response to SARS-CoV-2. The sample metadata nearly always contained a de-identified subject ID, COVID-19 status, age in years and sex. Where available, HLA class I and class II types were obtained from metadata supplied by the sample provider rather than from assay-based typing.

TCRbeta CDR3 regions were amplified from genomic DNA by means of the immunoSEQ Assay, a bias-controlled multiplex PCR. The original methods were these. Nucleated cell counts per sample were estimated from amplification of reference gene primers within the assay. To quantify the absolute abundance of each unique TCRbeta CDR3 rearrangement, sequence reads were collapsed and filtered. Productive Simpson clonality was computed per sample as the square root of Simpson's diversity index over productive rearrangements. Held by TCRdb, this immuneACCESS table contains in-frame sequences only and omits some clones. Under half of the omission traces to an unresolved V gene where checked; the cause of the rest is unknown. The V and J calls and clone size come from that table; D and trimming were worked out from the DNA. Present in this sample are about 48,000 clones, around 84% of which were seen just once. Clones ranked in the top ten supply roughly 2.5% of the sample.

Unmatched junction bases come to 10, with V trimmed by 4 bases and J by 2 bases. The CDR3 starts with the cysteine, ends with the phenylalanine, and has 18 residues. Solely the CDR3 DNA is kept, with 54 bases framed from the first base. The germline V gene (reference sequence) yields LGHDT for CDR1 and YNNKEL for CDR2. One collaborating source in Seattle enrolled patients during active infection and followed them longitudinally through the course of disease. Collaborating institutions collected whole blood in K2EDTA tubes following their own protocols. For TCRbeta analysis, collaborators shipped samples in one of three forms: frozen whole blood, isolated PBMCs, or DNA extracted from either of those sample types. Paper-wide results and their limitations: How much clinical and demographic metadata was included differed by source and by participant, and the metadata was provided uncurated.

The sample holds a few counts of this clone. Its antigen has not been determined. The sample holds no much larger clone one base away, and base qualities are not on file. The sequenced sample consisted of peripheral blood. The receptor chain draws on TRBV3-1 (or the pseudogene TRBV3-2) and TRBJ2-7, and TRBD2 aligns with 14 junction nucleotides. The sequence was collected from a woman older than 75 with COVID-19, enrolled during active disease. Read as DNA, the sequence is TGTGCCAGCAGCCCTAGGGGGACTAGCGGGAGAAGGGCCTACGAGCAGTACTTC. Its coded protein is CASSPRGTSGRRAYEQYF.